The clone carrying this T cell receptor beta chain was recorded a few times. Its antigen remains unknown. This sample is part of a study of response to subunit inactivated influenza vaccine. V trimming: 6 bases; J trimming: 0 bases; junction bases outside the gene matches: 4. This CDR3 has 17 residues. Looked up from germline, CDR1 is SGHVS and CDR2 is FQNEAQ. Study conclusions and caveats: T cells newly recruited by each seasonal influenza vaccination are few, the authors suggested.

TCRdb reprocessed the RT-PCR reads via MiXCR and lists one record per CDR3 protein. The data hold about 570,000 distinct CDR3 sequences, with over 9.5% observed a single time. Here the sequenced sample was PBMCs from blood, taken on the day of vaccination. This receptor was obtained from a man between 45 and 60 years old who received an inactivated influenza vaccine. The J gene is TRBJ2-1, the V gene TRBV7-8, with 14 bases identical to TRBD2. This chain's CDR3 is CASRQGLAGDSYNEQFF. CDR3 DNA sequence: TGTGCCAGCAGGCAGGGACTAGCGGGGGACTCCTACAATGAGCAGTTCTTC.